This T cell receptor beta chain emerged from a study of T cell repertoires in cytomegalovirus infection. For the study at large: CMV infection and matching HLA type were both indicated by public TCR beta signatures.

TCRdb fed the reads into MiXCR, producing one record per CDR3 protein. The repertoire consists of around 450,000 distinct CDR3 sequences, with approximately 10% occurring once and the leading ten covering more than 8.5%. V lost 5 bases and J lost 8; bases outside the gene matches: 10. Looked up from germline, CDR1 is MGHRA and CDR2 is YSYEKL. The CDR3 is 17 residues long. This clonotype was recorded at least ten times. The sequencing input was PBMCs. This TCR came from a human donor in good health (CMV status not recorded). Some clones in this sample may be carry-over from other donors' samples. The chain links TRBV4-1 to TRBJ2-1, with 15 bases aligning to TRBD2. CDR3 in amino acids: CASSFGLAGGPRDEQFF. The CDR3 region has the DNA TGCGCCAGCAGCTTCGGACTAGCGGGAGGGCCGCGAGATGAGCAGTTCTTC.